Each of the 25 T cell receptor beta chains below was sequenced from the same sample in a study of OX40 agonist ivuxolimab in advanced cancers. The protocol was immunoSEQ multiplex PCR, while the TCRdb copy is restricted to in-frame clones and leaves out a portion. The sample has around 45,000 clones, about 74% seen once. Sequenced here: CD4+ or CD8+ T cells sorted from blood, sampled in a trial of the OX40 agonist ivuxolimab. All receptors derive from an adult with an advanced solid tumor such as melanoma, head and neck, liver or kidney cancer.

This chain joins TRBV28 and TRBJ2-6; TRBD1 matches at 10 bases. CDR1 and CDR2 from the germline V gene are MDHEN and SYDVKM. The V segment lost 8 bases and the J segment 0 bases; nucleotides outside the gene matches: 4. The CDR3 spans 16 residues. The CDR3 protein is CASLRDRGSGANVLTF. The CDR3 DNA reads TGTGCCAGCCTTCGGGACAGGGGCTCTGGGGCCAACGTCCTGACTTTC.

J is TRBJ2-1 and V is TRBV9, with D perhaps TRBD1 (5 bases). The germline V and J ends were trimmed by 3 bases and 5 bases, with 9 bases remaining between them. Germline values: CDR1 SGDLS, CDR2 YYNGEE. This CDR3 is 13 amino acids long. The CDR3, as DNA: TGTGCCAGCAGCGAGAGGACAAACAATGAGCAGTTCTTC. Amino acid sequence: CASSERTNNEQFF. Drawing the rest from reference TRBV9 and TRBJ2-1, the complete variable domain is DSGVTQTPKHLITATGQRVTLRCSPRSGDLSVYWYQQSLDQGLQFLIQYYNGEERAKGNILERFSAQQFPDLHSELNLSSLELGDSALYFCASSERTNNEQFFGPGTRLTVL.

V is TRBV7-6 and J is TRBJ2-2; D not certain. The CDR3 has 14 amino acids. V was trimmed by 1 base and J by 3 bases, leaving 6 bases between them. Germline loops: CDR1 SGHVS, CDR2 FNYEAQ. The CDR3 reads CASSLVLHTGELFF. Written as DNA, the CDR3 is TGTGCCAGCAGCTTAGTTCTGCACACCGGGGAGCTGTTTTTT.

This clone showed up just a few times. CDR3 loop: CASSPPGNNEQYF. DNA of the CDR3: TGTGCCAGCTCACCACCGGGTAACAACGAGCAGTACTTC. The chain links TRBV18 to TRBJ2-7, with no clear D. V dropped 0 bases and J dropped 5 bases, with 8 bases sitting between them. The CDR3 is 13 residues long. In germline, CDR1 is KGHSH, CDR2 LQKENI.

This clone is classed as medium-sized. V gene TRBV19 combines with J gene TRBJ1-6; 9 bases line up with TRBD1. V lost 7 bases, J lost 6 bases, and 4 bases stayed unmatched. The CDR3 consists of 14 residues. Germline V lookup: CDR1 LNHDA, CDR2 SQIVND (reference sequence). The CDR3: CASNKGQGNSPLHF. In DNA form, the CDR3 reads TGTGCCAGTAACAAGGGACAGGGTAATTCACCCCTCCACTTT.

The chain combines TRBV6-1 with TRBJ1-2; D may be TRBD1 (5 bases). Trimming took 3 bases from V and 8 from J, leaving 16 bases between them. Germline CDR1 reads MNHNS; CDR2 reads SASEGT. CDR3 length: 14 residues. The CDR3 reads CASSDQLFGDGYTF. As DNA, the CDR3 is TGTGCCAGCAGTGATCAATTATTCGGGGACGGCTACACCTTC.

The chain combines TRBV4-1 with TRBJ2-2; the D gene is possibly TRBD1 (5 bases). The germline V gene encodes CDR1 MGHRA and CDR2 YSYEKL. V was cut by 2 bases and J by 6 bases, with 13 bases left in between. The CDR3 is made up of 15 amino acids. The CDR3 coding sequence is TGCGCCAGCAGCCAATCCACCGTAGGGGCCGGGGAGCTGTTTTTT. Its protein product is CASSQSTVGAGELFF.

The genes are TRBV5-1 and TRBJ2-2; 10 bases line up with TRBD2. Germline lookup yields CDR1 SGHRS and CDR2 YFSETQ. V lost 0 bases, J lost 5 bases, and 1 base stayed unmatched. The CDR3 totals 15 residues. In DNA, the CDR3 is TGCGCCAGCAGCTTGGCTAGCGGGAGTACCGGGGAGCTGTTTTTT. Translated, it gives CASSLASGSTGELFF.

The rearrangement joins TRBV4-1 to TRBJ1-4; 9 bases match TRBD1. Losses at the gene ends were 7 bases for V and 7 bases for J; bases not matched to a gene: 4. Germline V CDR1 and CDR2: MGHRA, YSYEKL. This CDR3 comprises 13 residues. CDR3: CASKGQGGEKLFF. In DNA form, the CDR3 reads TGCGCCAGCAAGGGACAGGGAGGTGAAAAACTGTTTTTT.

The J gene is TRBJ1-5, the V gene TRBV19, with 9 bases identical to TRBD1. The CDR3 spans 18 residues. V shed 5 bases and J 1 base; nucleotides not matched to a gene: 12. CDR1 LNHDA and CDR2 SQIVND come from the germline V gene (reference sequence). CDR3 loop: CASSAEFPGQGSNQPQHF. The DNA of the CDR3 is TGTGCCAGTAGTGCCGAGTTTCCGGGACAGGGAAGCAATCAGCCCCAGCATTTT.

Only a few counts were recorded for this clone. This rearrangement joins TRBV28 to TRBJ2-5; D is unclear. Germline V gene sequence: CDR1 MDHEN, CDR2 SYDVKM. V was shortened by 8 bases and J by 1 base, with 23 bases between the two germline ends. The CDR3 spans 17 residues. The CDR3 nucleotides read TGTGCCAGCGAAGGGTCGAGACTCTATCACCTCCAAGAGACCCAGTACTTC. Translating it yields CASEGSRLYHLQETQYF.

This sequence joins TRBV6-4 and TRBJ2-2; D remains ambiguous. Germline V gene lookup returns CDR1 MRHNA and CDR2 SNTAGT. The length of the CDR3 is 15 residues. The ends were cut back, 0 bases at V and 5 bases at J, with 10 bases in the middle. CDR3 DNA: TGTGCCAGCAGTGACTCGGGCCTATTGACCGGGGAGCTGTTTTTT. Its protein is CASSDSGLLTGELFF.

The CDR3 loop is CASRRSAGTGGDYTF. In DNA form, the CDR3 reads TGTGCCAGCAGACGATCCGCCGGGACAGGGGGCGACTACACCTTC. The gene calls are TRBV6-5 and TRBJ1-2; the match to TRBD1 covers 12 bases. V shed 6 bases and J 10 bases; nucleotides not matched to a gene: 12. Germline CDR1 MNHEY, CDR2 SVGAGI. The CDR3 contains 15 residues.

V usage is TRBV19 and J usage is TRBJ1-4; TRBD1 might be the D (6 bases). The V end lost 10 bases, the J end lost 5 bases, and 17 bases lay between the germline ends. Germline V lookup: CDR1 LNHDA, CDR2 SQIVND (reference sequence). CDR3 length equals 14 residues. DNA of the CDR3: TGTGCCACCCACCGGGACACCCGAAATGAAAAACTGTTTTTT. Translating gives CATHRDTRNEKLFF.

In its sample, this clone was seen a few times. The chain links TRBV6-1 to TRBJ2-7; 7 positions match TRBD1. This CDR3 contains 14 residues. Germline V gene data show CDR1 as MNHNS and CDR2 as SASEGT. V lost 8 bases and J lost 5; bases outside the gene matches: 12. The CDR3 is CASWTGQVSDEQYF. CDR3 sequence (DNA): TGTGCCAGCTGGACAGGCCAAGTAAGCGACGAGCAGTACTTC.

V is TRBV28 and J is TRBJ1-5, with D possibly TRBD1 on 5 matching bases. This CDR3 region has 14 residues. Trimming took 5 bases from V and 1 from J, leaving 9 bases between them. The germline V gene encodes CDR1 MDHEN and CDR2 SYDVKM. The CDR3 nucleotides are TGTGCCAGCAGTCGCAGGGTCAGCAATCAGCCCCAGCATTTT. Translation: CASSRRVSNQPQHF.

V and J are TRBV10-2 and TRBJ2-7; D uncertain. Germline-derived CDR1 and CDR2 are WSHSY and SAAADI. V lost 7 bases and J 0 bases, leaving 4 bases between the germline ends. This CDR3 is built from 11 residues. The CDR3 nucleotides read TGCGCCAGCAAGGCCTCCTACGAGCAGTACTTC. Amino acid sequence: CASKASYEQYF.

The chain has TRBV5-1 and TRBJ2-2; 9 bases line up with TRBD2. Losses at the gene ends were 0 bases for V and 6 bases for J; bases not matched to a gene: 9. The CDR3 spans 17 residues. The germline gives CDR1 SGHRS, CDR2 YFSETQ. CDR3 bases: TGCGCCAGCAGCTTGGGTAATAGCGGGAGTTTCGCCGGGGAGCTGTTTTTT. Its translation: CASSLGNSGSFAGELFF. Full variable domain (missing parts from reference TRBV5-1 and TRBJ2-2): KAGVTQTPRYLIKTRGQQVTLSCSPISGHRSVSWYQQTPGQGLQFLFEYFSETQRNKGNFPGRFSGRQFSNSRSEMNVSTLELGDSALYLCASSLGNSGSFAGELFFGEGSRLTVL.

The sample holds many counts of this clone. The genes are TRBV18 and TRBJ1-1; the D gene is possibly TRBD1 (5 bases). V lost 4 bases and J lost 8, with 11 bases in between. The CDR3 contains 12 residues. CDR1 and CDR2 (germline): KGHSH, LQKENI. CDR3 sequence (DNA): TGTGCCAGCTCACTCGTAGGGACCGAAGCTTTCTTT. Translating gives CASSLVGTEAFF.

CDR3 in amino acids: CASSLEVGAFF. In nucleotides, the CDR3 is TGTGCCAGCAGCTTAGAAGTGGGAGCTTTCTTT. This chain links TRBV7-2 with TRBJ1-1; no clear D. The CDR3 runs to 11 residues. CDR1 and CDR2 from the germline V gene are SGHTA and FQGNSA. V shed 1 base and J shed 10 bases, with 7 bases lying between them.

The chain combines TRBV19 with TRBJ2-4; a possible D gene is TRBD2 (5 bases). Germline CDR1 reads LNHDA; CDR2 reads SQIVND (reference sequence). The CDR3 sequence is 13 residues long. V was cut by 5 bases and J by 2 bases, with 7 bases left in between. The CDR3 loop is CASSDGTKNIQYF. DNA for the CDR3: TGTGCCAGTAGTGACGGGACCAAAAACATTCAGTACTTC.

The CDR3 DNA reads TGTGCCAGCAGACTGGACAGGGGGTACACAGATACGCAGTATTTT. Translated, it gives CASRLDRGYTDTQYF. V gene TRBV5-4 combines with J gene TRBJ2-3; TRBD1 matches 10 bases. This CDR3 spans 15 amino acids. Germline V CDR1 and CDR2: SGHNT, YYREEE (reference sequence). The trim removed 5 bases at V and 2 bases at J, leaving 5 bases unmatched.

The rearrangement joins TRBV9 to TRBJ2-1, with TRBD1 as a possible D gene (6 bases). The CDR3 consists of 17 residues. V gave up 1 base and J gave up 2 bases, with 16 bases separating them. Germline assignment: CDR1 SGDLS and CDR2 YYNGEE. Written as DNA, the CDR3 is TGTGCCAGCAGCGTAAAACCCAGGGGCGCTCCCTACAATGAGCAGTTCTTC. It codes for CASSVKPRGAPYNEQFF.

The genes are TRBV5-4 and TRBJ2-2, with D perhaps matching TRBD1 (6 bases). Germline CDR1 is SGHNT and CDR2 is YYREEE (reference sequence). Trimming removed 4 bases at V and 3 bases at J, with 13 bases between. The CDR3 has 15 residues. The CDR3 bases are TGTGCCAGCAGCCCTAAATACAGGGACACCGGGGAGCTGTTTTTT. Its translation is CASSPKYRDTGELFF.

The chain carries TRBV28 and TRBJ1-5; no definite D call. Per the germline V gene, CDR1 is MDHEN and CDR2 is SYDVKM. V was shortened by 7 bases and J by 3 bases, with 7 bases between the two germline ends. The CDR3 has 12 amino acids. In DNA, the CDR3 is TGTGCCAGCAAACAGAACAATCAGCCCCAGCATTTT. Translation gives CASKQNNQPQHF. The entire variable domain, with the rest obtained from reference TRBV28 and TRBJ1-5, is as follows: DVKVTQSSRYLVKRTGEKVFLECVQDMDHENMFWYRQDPGLGLRLIYFSYDVKMKEKGDIPEGYSVSREKKERFSLILESASTNQTSMYLCASKQNNQPQHFGDGTRLSIL.